This entry concerns a single T cell receptor beta chain. This entry comes from a study of T cell changes during pregnancy in multiple sclerosis. Profiled with immunoSEQ multiplex PCR; TCRdb holds only in-frame clones, not every one. The top ten clones hold about 7.7% of a sample with some 30,000 clones, 80% to 90% of them seen once. Looked up from germline, CDR1 is MNHNS and CDR2 is SASEGT. J lost 14 bases, V lost 3 bases, and 6 bases had no gene match. The CDR3 is 11 residues long. The sequencing used CD8+ T cells from peripheral blood mononuclear cells, collected before pregnancy. The source is a female donor with multiple sclerosis, enrolled in a pregnancy study. The chain has TRBV6-1 and TRBJ1-2; 7 bases map to TRBD1. The CDR3 nucleotides are TGTGCCAGCAGTGACGACAGGGCCGATACCTTC. Its protein is CASSDDRADTF.